This T cell receptor beta chain is from a study of T cell clones after liver transplantation. In the study overall: Post-transplant blood was tracked for graft-donor-reactive T cell clones identified in a pre-transplant mixed lymphocyte reaction.

After removal of 4 bases from V and 2 bases from J, the junction contained 11 bases not matched to a gene. In germline, CDR1 is LNHNV, CDR2 YYDKDF (reference sequence). CDR3 length equals 17 residues. Data came from immunoSEQ multiplex PCR; TCRdb stores just in-frame clones and leaves some out. The profile shows about 80,000 clones, around four fifths of them singletons. This clonotype originated in a human patient who received a liver transplant. The T cells may come from the graft donor. The chain couples TRBV15 to TRBJ2-3; 8 bases are a match to TRBD2. This specimen consisted of CD4+ T cells from blood, obtained 45 to 46 months after liver transplant. Here the CDR3 reads CATSIPSAGAATDTQYF. The CDR3 DNA follows: TGTGCCACCAGCATCCCCTCAGCGGGAGCGGCCACAGATACGCAGTATTTT. The complete variable domain, with remaining parts taken from reference TRBV15 and TRBJ2-3, reads DAMVIQNPRYQVTQFGKPVTLSCSQTLNHNVMYWYQQKSSQAPKLLFHYYDKDFNNEADTPDNFQSRRPNTSFCFLDIRSPGLGDTAMYLCATSIPSAGAATDTQYFGPGTRLTVL.